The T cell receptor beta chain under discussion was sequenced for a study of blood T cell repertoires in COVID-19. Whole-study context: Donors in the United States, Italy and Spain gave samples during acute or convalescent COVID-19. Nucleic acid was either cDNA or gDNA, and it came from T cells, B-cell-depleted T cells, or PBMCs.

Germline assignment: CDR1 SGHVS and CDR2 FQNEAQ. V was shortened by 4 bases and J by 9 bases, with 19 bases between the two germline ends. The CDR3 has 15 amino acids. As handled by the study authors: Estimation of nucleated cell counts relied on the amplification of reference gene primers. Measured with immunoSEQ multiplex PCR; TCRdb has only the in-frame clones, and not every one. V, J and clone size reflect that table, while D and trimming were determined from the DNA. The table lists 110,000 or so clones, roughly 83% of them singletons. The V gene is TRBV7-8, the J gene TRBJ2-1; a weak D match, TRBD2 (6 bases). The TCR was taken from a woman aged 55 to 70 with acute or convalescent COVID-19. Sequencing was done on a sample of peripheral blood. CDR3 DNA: TGTGCCAGCAGCTCGGGACTCCCGGCTTCTGGTGAGCAGTTCTTC. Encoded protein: CASSSGLPASGEQFF. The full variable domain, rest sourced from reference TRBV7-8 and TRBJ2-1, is GAGVSQSPRYKVAKRGQDVALRCDPISGHVSLFWYQQALGQGPEFLTYFQNEAQLDKSGLPSDRFFAERPEGSVSTLKIQRTQQEDSAVYLCASSSGLPASGEQFFGPGTRLTVL.